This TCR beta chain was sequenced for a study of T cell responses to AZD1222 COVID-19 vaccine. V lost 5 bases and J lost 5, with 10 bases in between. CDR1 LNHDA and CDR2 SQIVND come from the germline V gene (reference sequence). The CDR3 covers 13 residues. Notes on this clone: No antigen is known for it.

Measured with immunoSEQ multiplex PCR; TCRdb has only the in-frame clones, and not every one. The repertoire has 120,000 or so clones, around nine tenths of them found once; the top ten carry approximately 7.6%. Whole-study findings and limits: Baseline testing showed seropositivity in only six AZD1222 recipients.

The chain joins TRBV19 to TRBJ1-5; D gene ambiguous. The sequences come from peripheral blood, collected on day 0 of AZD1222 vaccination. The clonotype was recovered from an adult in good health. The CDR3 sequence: CASSWGRDQPQHF. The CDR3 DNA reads TGTGCCAGTAGTTGGGGTAGGGATCAGCCCCAGCATTTT.